The 3 T cell receptor beta chains presented below share a single source sample, sequenced in a study of beta chain features in type 1 diabetes. Study results and caveats: TCRB CDR3s were moderately but significantly shorter in Type 1 diabetes patients in all four CD4+ subsets.

Expressed TCRB transcripts were sequenced because the isolated RNA had all been reverse transcribed beforehand. TCRdb's table, derived via immunoSEQ multiplex PCR, lists solely in-frame clones and lacks some. Here the sample spans about 160,000 clones, almost 65% being singletons. Their cognate antigens are unknown. Sequencing was performed on naive CD4+ T cells from blood. These receptors were obtained from a man in his thirties or forties with type 1 diabetes.

The V gene is TRBV5-1, the J gene TRBJ1-1; the D gene is possibly TRBD1 (5 bases). Deletions cut 0 bases from V and 1 base from J, with 10 bases between. The CDR3 spans 15 residues. Germline loops: CDR1 SGHRS, CDR2 YFSETQ. This CDR3 is CASSLVVRENTEAFF. CDR3 coding DNA: TGCGCCAGCAGCTTGGTAGTCAGGGAGAACACTGAAGCTTTCTTT.

This clone was picked up a small number of times. J is TRBJ2-5 and V is TRBV4-3; tentatively, D is TRBD2 (5 bases). CDR1 and CDR2 from the germline V gene are LGHNA and YSLEER. Trimming cost V 0 bases and J 1 base, with 9 bases left between them. The CDR3 extends over 15 amino acids. CDR3 coding DNA: TGCGCCAGCAGCCAAGATTACAGCGGCCAAGAGACCCAGTACTTC. It codes for CASSQDYSGQETQYF.

The chain employs TRBV2 and TRBJ2-1, with D unclear. CDR1 SNHLY and CDR2 FYNNEI come from the germline V gene. There are 11 residues in the CDR3. Deletions cut 6 bases from V and 8 bases from J, with 8 bases between. CDR3 nucleotides: TGTGCCAGCAGCGATAGCTATGAGCAGTTCTTC. Residues: CASSDSYEQFF. The complete variable domain, with remaining parts taken from reference TRBV2 and TRBJ2-1, reads EPEVTQTPSHQVTQMGQEVILRCVPISNHLYFYWYRQILGQKVEFLVSFYNNEISEKSEIFDDQFSVERPDGSNFTLKIRSTKLEDSAMYFCASSDSYEQFFGPGTRLTVL.